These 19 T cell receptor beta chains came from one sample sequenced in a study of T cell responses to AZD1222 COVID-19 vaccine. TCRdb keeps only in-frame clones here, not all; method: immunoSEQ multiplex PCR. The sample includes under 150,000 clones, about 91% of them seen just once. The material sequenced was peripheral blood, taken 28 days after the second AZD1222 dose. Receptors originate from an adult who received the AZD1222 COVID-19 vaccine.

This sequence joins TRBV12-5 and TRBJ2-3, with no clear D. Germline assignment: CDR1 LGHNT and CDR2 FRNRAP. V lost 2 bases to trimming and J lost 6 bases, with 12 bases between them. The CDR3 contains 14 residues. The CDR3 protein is CASGLKPLVDTQYF. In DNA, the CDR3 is TGTGCTAGTGGTTTGAAACCGCTGGTTGATACGCAGTATTTT.

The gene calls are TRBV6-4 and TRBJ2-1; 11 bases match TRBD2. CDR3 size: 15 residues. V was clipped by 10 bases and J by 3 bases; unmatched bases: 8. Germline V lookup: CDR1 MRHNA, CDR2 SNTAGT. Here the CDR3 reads CATRRSGGDYNEQFF. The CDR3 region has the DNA TGTGCCACCCGGCGTAGCGGGGGGGACTACAATGAGCAGTTCTTC.

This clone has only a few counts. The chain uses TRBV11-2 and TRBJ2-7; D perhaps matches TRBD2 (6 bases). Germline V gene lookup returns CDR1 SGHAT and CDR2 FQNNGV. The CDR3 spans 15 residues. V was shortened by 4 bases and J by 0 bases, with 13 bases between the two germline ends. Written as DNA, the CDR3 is TGTGCCAGCAGCTCCCTCCAGCGGGCCTCCTACGAGCAGTACTTC. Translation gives CASSSLQRASYEQYF.

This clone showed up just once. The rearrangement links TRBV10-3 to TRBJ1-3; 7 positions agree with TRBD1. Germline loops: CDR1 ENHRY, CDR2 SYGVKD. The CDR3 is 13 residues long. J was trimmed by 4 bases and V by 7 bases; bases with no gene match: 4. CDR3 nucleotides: TGTGCCATCAAGGGGGCGGCCGGAAACACCATATATTTT. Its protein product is CAIKGAAGNTIYF.

CDR3 DNA sequence: TGTGCCATCACCGACAGTAACTATGGCTACACCTTC. It yields the protein CAITDSNYGYTF. V gene TRBV10-3 combines with J gene TRBJ1-2; tentative D call: TRBD1 (5 bases). The CDR3 runs to 12 residues. CDR1 is ENHRY and CDR2 is SYGVKD in the germline V gene. V shed 7 bases and J shed 1 base, with 7 bases lying between them.

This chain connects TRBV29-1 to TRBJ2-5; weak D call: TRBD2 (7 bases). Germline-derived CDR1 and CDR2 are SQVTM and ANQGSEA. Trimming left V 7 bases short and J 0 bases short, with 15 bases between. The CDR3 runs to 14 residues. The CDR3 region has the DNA TGCAGCGCCCCTGCGGGGGACAACCAAGAGACCCAGTACTTC. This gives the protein CSAPAGDNQETQYF.

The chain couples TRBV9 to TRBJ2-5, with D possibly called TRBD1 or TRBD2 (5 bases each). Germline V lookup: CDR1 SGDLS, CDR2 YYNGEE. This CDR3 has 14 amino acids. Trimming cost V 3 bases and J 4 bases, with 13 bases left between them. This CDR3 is CASSASRGRETQYF. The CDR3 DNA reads TGTGCCAGCAGCGCCTCCCGGGGCCGAGAGACCCAGTACTTC.

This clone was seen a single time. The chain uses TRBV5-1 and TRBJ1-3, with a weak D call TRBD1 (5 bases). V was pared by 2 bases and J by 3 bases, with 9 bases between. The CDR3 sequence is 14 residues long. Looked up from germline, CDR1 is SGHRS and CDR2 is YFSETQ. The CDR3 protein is CASSFGTGGNTIYF. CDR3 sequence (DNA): TGCGCCAGCAGCTTTGGGACCGGTGGAAACACCATATATTTT.

The CDR3 loop reads CASSEYATSNEAFF. The CDR3 region has the DNA TGTGCCAGCAGTGAATATGCGACATCTAATGAAGCTTTCTTT. V usage is TRBV25-1 and J usage is TRBJ1-1; D gene uncertain. In germline, CDR1 is MGHDK, CDR2 SYGVNS. The CDR3 spans 14 residues. V was shortened by 0 bases and J by 7 bases, with 12 bases between the two germline ends.

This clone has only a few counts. This chain's CDR3 is CASCRGSSNYGYTF. CDR3 in DNA: TGTGCCAGCTGCCGCGGCAGCTCTAACTATGGCTACACCTTC. The J gene is TRBJ1-2, the V gene TRBV6-5; D unclear. CDR1 is MNHEY and CDR2 is SVGAGI in the germline V gene. V dropped 8 bases and J dropped 0 bases, with 13 bases sitting between them. This CDR3 contains 14 residues.

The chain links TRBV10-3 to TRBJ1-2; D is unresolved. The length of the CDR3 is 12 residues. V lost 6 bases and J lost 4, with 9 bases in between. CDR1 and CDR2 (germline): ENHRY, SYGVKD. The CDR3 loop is CAISTFGYGYTF. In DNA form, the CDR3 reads TGTGCCATCAGCACCTTCGGCTATGGCTACACCTTC.

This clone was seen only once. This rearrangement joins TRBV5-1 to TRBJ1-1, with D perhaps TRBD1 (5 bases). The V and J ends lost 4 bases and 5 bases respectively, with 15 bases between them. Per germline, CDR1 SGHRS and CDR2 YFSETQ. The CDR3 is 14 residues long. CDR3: CASSLTAEVTEAFF. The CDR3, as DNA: TGCGCCAGCAGCCTGACAGCAGAGGTGACTGAAGCTTTCTTT.

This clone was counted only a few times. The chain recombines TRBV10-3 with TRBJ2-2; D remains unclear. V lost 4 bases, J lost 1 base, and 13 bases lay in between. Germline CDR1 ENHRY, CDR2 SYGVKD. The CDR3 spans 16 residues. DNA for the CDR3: TGTGCCATCAGTGGGAAACTCCTACGGAACACCGGGGAGCTGTTTTTT. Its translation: CAISGKLLRNTGELFF.

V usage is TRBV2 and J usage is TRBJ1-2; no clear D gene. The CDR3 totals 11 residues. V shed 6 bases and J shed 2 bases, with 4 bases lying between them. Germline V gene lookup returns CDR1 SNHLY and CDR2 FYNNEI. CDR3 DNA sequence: TGTGCCAGCAGCGCCAACTATGGCTACACCTTC. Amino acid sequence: CASSANYGYTF.

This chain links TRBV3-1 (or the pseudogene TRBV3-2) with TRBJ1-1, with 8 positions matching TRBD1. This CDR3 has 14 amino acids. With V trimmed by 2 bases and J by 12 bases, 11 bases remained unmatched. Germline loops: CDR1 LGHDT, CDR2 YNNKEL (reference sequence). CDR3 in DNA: TGTGCCAGCAGCCAAAACGACGCAGGGGGCATGACTTTCTTT. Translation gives CASSQNDAGGMTFF.

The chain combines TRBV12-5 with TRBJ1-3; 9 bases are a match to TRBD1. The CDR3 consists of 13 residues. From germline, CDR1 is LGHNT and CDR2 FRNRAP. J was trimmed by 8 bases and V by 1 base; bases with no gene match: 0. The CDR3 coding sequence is TGTGCTAGTGGTTTGGACAGGGGGCACACCATATATTTT. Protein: CASGLDRGHTIYF. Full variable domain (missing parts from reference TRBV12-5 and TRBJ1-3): DARVTQTPRHKVTEMGQEVTMRCQPILGHNTVFWYRQTMMQGLELLAYFRNRAPLDDSGMPKDRFSAEMPDATLATLKIQPSEPRDSAVYFCASGLDRGHTIYFGEGSWLTVV.

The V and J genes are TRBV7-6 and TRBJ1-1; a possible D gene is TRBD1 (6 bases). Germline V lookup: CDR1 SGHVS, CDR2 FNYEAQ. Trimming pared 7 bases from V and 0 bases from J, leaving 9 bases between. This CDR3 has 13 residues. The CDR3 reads CASTGQLNTEAFF. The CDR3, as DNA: TGTGCCAGCACTGGACAGTTGAACACTGAAGCTTTCTTT.

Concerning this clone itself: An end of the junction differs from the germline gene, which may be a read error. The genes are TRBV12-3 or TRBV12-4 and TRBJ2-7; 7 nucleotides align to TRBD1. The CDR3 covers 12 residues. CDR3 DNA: TGTGCCAGCAGTTTAGTAGGGACAGCAAACTCCTTC. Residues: CASSLVGTANSF.

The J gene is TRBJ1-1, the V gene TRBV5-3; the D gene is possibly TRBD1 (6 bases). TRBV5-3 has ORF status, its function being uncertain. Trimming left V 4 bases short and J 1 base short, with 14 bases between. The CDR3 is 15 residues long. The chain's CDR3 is CARSTYREENTEAFF. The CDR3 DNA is TGTGCCAGAAGCACCTACAGGGAGGAGAACACTGAAGCTTTCTTT.